What follows is one TCR beta chain and its context. Its cognate antigen is unknown. The sample belongs to a study of glioma-infiltrating T cells. Study-wide context: WHO grade II oligodendrogliomas or astrocytomas, plus non-recurrent WHO grade IV glioblastomas, were sampled. Overall study findings and caveats: Very few CDR3 sequences were shared between tissue and blood. Tissue-blood divergence was below expectation in non-neoplastic patients, above in gliomas.

Using RNA template, CDR3s of TCR alpha and beta were amplified with iRepertoire arm-PCR. Input was roughly 100-450 ng of tissue mRNA or PBMC total RNA. In TCRdb, the multiplex PCR reads were re-called with MiXCR into one record per CDR3 protein. Counted here are around 390,000 distinct CDR3 sequences, roughly 41% occurring once; the ten biggest clones make up 12%. Trimming took off 5 bases at V and 8 bases at J, with 16 bases between the two ends. CDR3 length: 13 residues. Germline values: CDR1 SGHAT, CDR2 FQNNGV. The TCR originated in a human donor with low-grade glioma or glioblastoma, undergoing nonglioma brain surgery, or in good health (not recorded which). The chain is built from TRBV11-2 and TRBJ2-7; D assignment may be TRBD1 or TRBD2 (5 bases each). Sequencing was carried out using glioma tissue, nonneoplastic brain tissue, or PBMCs (not recorded which). The chain's CDR3 is CASSPGTMLKQYF. The CDR3 coding sequence is TGTGCCAGCAGCCCCGGGACCATGCTCAAGCAGTACTTC.